This T cell receptor (beta chain) was captured by sequencing in a study of beta chain features in type 1 diabetes. Study-wide results and limits: Type 1 diabetes patients had moderately but significantly shorter TCRB CDR3s in all four CD4+ subsets.

The V gene's germline CDR1 is SGHDN and CDR2 FVKESK. There are 15 residues in the CDR3. Trimming left V 1 base short and J 0 bases short, with 10 bases between. Regarding this clone: Its antigen is still unknown.

The entirety of the isolated RNA underwent reverse transcription, so expressed TCRB transcripts were sequenced. Libraries were prepared by immunoSEQ multiplex PCR; TCRdb keeps only in-frame clonotypes and omits some of them. The table shows roughly 330,000 clones, with 13% occurring only once. This TCR came from a woman between 18 and 29 years old with type 1 diabetes. The chain employs TRBV14 and TRBJ2-7; D is unclear. The specimen was naive CD4+ T cells from blood. The CDR3 is CASSQARDNSYEQYF. The CDR3, as DNA: TGTGCCAGCAGCCAAGCGCGCGATAACTCCTACGAGCAGTACTTC.